The subject of this entry is one T cell receptor beta chain. Its binding antigen is unknown. The record has no base qualities; no much larger clone is one base away. The library was obtained by the immunoSEQ multiplex PCR assay. For the multiplex PCR, a mixture combining 60 forward primers for TCR Vbeta segments and 13 reverse primers for TCR Jbeta segments was used. Amplification of the CDR3 region of rearranged TCR beta genes was performed with a multiplex PCR assay on genomic DNA. On the Illumina HiSeq System, the amplified TCR beta libraries were sequenced as 87-base-pair reads. On the authors' methods: In a later analysis, some 80 million unique TCR beta chains were counted across the 666 repertoires, and about 9.9 million of these chains were shared by at least two donors. A nearest-neighbor algorithm error-corrected the raw reads and collapsed the reads into unique sequences, merging closely related sequences to remove PCR and sequencing errors. To assign V, D and J gene segments, CDR3 sequences were aligned to IMGT reference sequences. For a sequence to be retained, a match of at least six nucleotides was required to both a V gene segment and a J gene segment. Rearrangements were called productive when the CDR3 lacked stop codons and stayed in frame with V and J; all others were non-productive. Following IMGT convention, CDR3 was defined as the stretch from the second conserved V-encoded cysteine to the conserved J-encoded phenylalanine. Sequences without an unambiguous match to a single V gene segment were excluded from the earlier analysis of a few hundred of the donors. An earlier analysis of several hundred of the donors called V segments functional above 56.7% productive rearrangements and segregating when the between-donor standard deviation exceeded 5%. A statistical classification framework was built for diagnosing cytomegalovirus status from the catalog of TCR beta chain sequences. In a later analysis, TCR nucleotide sequences were compared against IMGT/GENE-DB human TR gene sequences so that V and J genes could be assigned. In a later analysis, CDR3 sequences and most-parsimonious VDJ recombination scenarios were assigned using the TCRdist pipeline. In a later analysis, each TCR beta chain was defined by its CDR3 amino acid sequence together with its V-gene family, and reads without a unique V-gene family were excluded. A later analysis removed several hundred highly shared, low-generation-probability nucleotide sequences to deal with suspected cross-contamination and a sequencing artifact. For each public chain, a later analysis derived a clonal expansion index from normalized ranks of inferred template counts within each repertoire. Generation probabilities in a later analysis came from a VDJ recombination model fitted to out-of-frame rearrangements, and those results were checked against IGoR. In a later analysis, TCR-TCR, TCR-HLA and TCR-CMV co-occurrence was scored with hypergeometric tests, and a repertoire-size bias correction was applied to TCR pairs. In a later analysis, false discovery rates were estimated by permuting HLA or CMV assignments 20 times. In a later analysis, co-occurring TCRs were grouped using DBSCAN, and TCRdist sequence similarity was added for clustering within HLA-allele-positive subsets. Repertoires with fewer than 30,000 or more than 120,000 public chains were left out of co-occurrence clustering, as were five repertoires with anomalous nucleotide sharing. In TCRdb, the immuneACCESS table is reduced to in-frame sequences with V and J assigned. These tables do not hold every clone; where another copy was compared, an unresolved V gene accounts for under half, and the others remain unexplained. The V and J calls and clone size were taken over from that table, and D and trimming were inferred from the DNA. For this sample the table gives some 200,000 clones, of which approximately 85% were detected only once. In total, the top ten clones hold about 3% of the sample.

The germline V gene (reference sequence) provides CDR1 GTSNPN and CDR2 SVGIG. From its cysteine to its phenylalanine, the CDR3 spans 14 amino acids. The CDR3 DNA has 42 bases and is translated from base 1. V lost 5 bases and J lost 10 bases, and the count of bases not matched to a germline gene is 10. These data are taken from a study of cytomegalovirus exposure and HLA in healthy donors (dated by TCRdb to about 2017). Context from the whole study: In an earlier analysis of about 560 of the donors, approximately 300 Gb of sequence data and 100 million or so unique TCR beta sequences from 150 million to 200 million T cells were reported. The later analysis used no new phenotypic data to find candidate immune exposures, relying instead on TCR beta sequences and their occurrence across donors. The study was designed to test whether signatures of past pathogen exposure could be identified by cataloging public T cell receptors. In a later genetic analysis, genome-wide SNP genotypes for about three fifths of the roughly 670 donors were used, and that subset was treated as a discovery cohort. An early release that covered fewer than 750 HLA-typed donors contained approximately 300 gigabases of sequencing data and some 87 million unique TCR sequences. HLA typing covered class I and class II loci at four-digit resolution. High-throughput TCR immunosequencing, statistical association of individual TCRs with disease status, and machine learning were combined to predict cytomegalovirus infection status. Donor age, sex, ethnicity and CMV serostatus were compiled together with the repertoire data. Across roughly 420 genotyped donors of the cohort, an average of approximately 240,000 unique TCR beta nucleotide sequences per donor were sequenced, and roughly 17% of those sequences were non-productive. The number of donors typed differed by locus, with 629-630 for A, B, C, DRB1 and DQB1, roughly 550 for DQA1, over 600 for DPA1, and around 460 for DPB1. A later analysis re-analyzed previously published TCR beta repertoires from about 730 donors and added high-resolution HLA genotyping to study TCR occurrence patterns. Besides the first cohort of roughly 640 subjects, a separate validation cohort made up of over a hundred different subjects was used. Of the 398 genotyped donors, roughly 80% were placed in the genetic ancestry cluster associated with self-reported Caucasian donors. Using immunosequencing, the study profiled T cell repertoires from fewer than 700 subjects and related those repertoires to cytomegalovirus serostatus. Several DR-DQ haplotypes were handled as single units for association and clustering because linkage in the cohort was strong. All discovery cohort repertoires had been generated using a single sequencing platform. An earlier analysis of some 600 of the donors applied high-throughput TCR beta sequencing to assess whether each TCR beta V gene segment acted as functional or pseudogenic. The study at large found these results: The 87-base-pair reads could not distinguish some IMGT-functional V segments, including TRBV6-2 and TRBV6-3, so those segments were excluded. In a later analysis, several top co-occurrence clusters were reported to appear linked to parvovirus B19, influenza, CMV and Epstein-Barr virus. In both the original and validation cohorts, the classifier was reported to diagnose cytomegalovirus status with high specificity and sensitivity. The study listed 150 to 200 TCR beta chains as associated with cytomegalovirus. A later analysis found that HLA-associated TCR beta chains were more clonally expanded and had lower generation probabilities than equally common non-associated chains. The presence/absence analyses assumed that sequencing depth was roughly uniform across donors, and that assumption may not be true. The authors suggested that the approach could potentially be generalized to other disease states and immunological phenotypes. HLA typing was unavailable for some donors at each locus, so association tests used only the typed subset. An association between a missense DCLRE1C variant and V-gene and J-gene trimming of TCR beta chains was found in a later genetic analysis and replicated in an independent cohort. CMV serostatus was the only immune exposure information available for the cohort. A cluster of highly shared sequence variants was judged likely to represent a technical artifact of the sequencing pipeline. A further reported finding was that TCR beta sequences accurately predicted the HLA-A and HLA-B alleles for most subjects in the first cohort. Correlated functional status among segregating V segments might reflect linkage disequilibrium, but an unknown experimental factor could not be ruled out. Because counts were too low, roughly 18 rarely observed V segments, including chromosome 9 orphons, were left out of the earlier analysis of several hundred of the donors. Three of the identified cytomegalovirus-associated TCR beta chains were confirmed in vitro to be specific for cytomegalovirus antigens. Specific HLA alleles were associated with 15,000 to 20,000 TCR beta sequences at a false discovery rate of 0.05 in a later analysis. A later analysis found that TCR association rates varied across HLA loci, with DRB1 alleles showing the most associated TCRs and HLA-C alleles the fewest. According to a later analysis, most CMV-associated TCR beta chains appeared to be HLA-restricted, and the HLA associations seemed to be driven largely by CMV exposure. In an earlier analysis of some 500 of the donors, most TCR beta V segments appeared in productive rearrangements about 90% or about 30% of the time, broadly matching IMGT annotations. Most TCR sequences were seen in very few donors, while some public TCRs were found in many individuals. When HLA alleles, especially DR and DQ, strongly co-occurred, attributing TCR associations to individual alleles was difficult. A later genetic analysis reported fewer N-insertions in productive TCRs among donors in an Asian-associated ancestry cluster than the approximately 670-donor mean. This cohort had only TCR beta chains sequenced, and the lack of alpha or paired-chain data limited which features could be detected.

The cohort was made up of about 670 healthy bone marrow donors. At the time of sampling, every cohort member was nominally healthy, though immune exposures that went unrecorded were likely present. The donor tested CMV seronegative, placing the donor among the roughly 350 seronegative members of the cohort. Every donor gave a peripheral blood sample, and the peripheral blood mononuclear cells from that sample were used for TCR beta sequencing. Genomic DNA was extracted from the blood cell samples with the Qiagen DNeasy Blood Extraction Kit. Sample: PBMCs. The sequence was collected from a woman aged 40 to 49 in good health and CMV-seronegative. The receptor chain draws on TRBV30 and TRBJ1-6; 8 nucleotides in the junction match TRBD1. The nucleotide sequence is given as TGTGCCTGGGCGACCGGGACAGGAGACTCACCCCTCCACTTT. Its translation is CAWATGTGDSPLHF.